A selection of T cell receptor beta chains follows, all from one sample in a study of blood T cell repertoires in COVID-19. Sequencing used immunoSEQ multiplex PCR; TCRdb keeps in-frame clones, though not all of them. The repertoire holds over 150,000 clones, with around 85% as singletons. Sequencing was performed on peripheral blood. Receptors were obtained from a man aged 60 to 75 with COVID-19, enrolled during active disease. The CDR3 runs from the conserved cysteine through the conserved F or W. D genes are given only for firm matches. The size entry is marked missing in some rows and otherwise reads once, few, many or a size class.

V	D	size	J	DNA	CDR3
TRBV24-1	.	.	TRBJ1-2	TGTGCCACCAGTGATTTAAGGACAGACTATGGCTACACCTTC	CATSDLRTDYGYTF
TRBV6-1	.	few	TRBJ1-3	TGTGCCAGCAGCGAAGAGAGAGCTGGAAACACCATATATTTT	CASSEERAGNTIYF
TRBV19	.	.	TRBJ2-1	TGTGCCAGTAGAGGAGGGGACAATGAGCAGTTCTTC	CASRGGDNEQFF
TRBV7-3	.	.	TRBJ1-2	TGTGCCAGCAGTACAGGCTTGGGCAACTATGGCTACACCTTC	CASSTGLGNYGYTF
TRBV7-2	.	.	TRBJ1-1	TGTGCCAGCAGCTTAGCTGGTCAGGGCGGCACTGAAGCTTTCTTT	CASSLAGQGGTEAFF
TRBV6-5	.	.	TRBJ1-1	TGTGCCAGCAGCATCAGGGCCTCGGGGAACACTGAAGCTTTCTTT	CASSIRASGNTEAFF
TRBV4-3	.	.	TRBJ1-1	TGCGCCAGCAGCCAAGATAGAACAGGTTGGGTGAACACTGAAGCTTTCTTT	CASSQDRTGWVNTEAFF
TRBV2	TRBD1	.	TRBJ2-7	TGTGCCAGCAGTCGACAGGGGGCAGGGCAGTACTTC	CASSRQGAGQYF
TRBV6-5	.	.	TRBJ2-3	TGTGCCAGCAGTTACGATGAGGTTAGCACAGATACGCAGTATTTT	CASSYDEVSTDTQYF
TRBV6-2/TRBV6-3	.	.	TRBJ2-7	TGTGCCAGCAGTTATCAGCGGCTAGCGTACGAGCAGTACTTC	CASSYQRLAYEQYF
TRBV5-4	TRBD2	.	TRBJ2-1	TGTGCCAGCAGCCCGGGACTAGCGGGCACCAATGAGCAGTTCTTC	CASSPGLAGTNEQFF
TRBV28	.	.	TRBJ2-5	TGTGCCAGCAGTTCGGCAGGGCATCGATTAGAGACCCAGTACTTC	CASSSAGHRLETQYF
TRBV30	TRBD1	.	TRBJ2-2	TGTGCCTGGAGGGATTGGGGACAGATCAACACCGGGGAGCTGTTTTTT	CAWRDWGQINTGELFF
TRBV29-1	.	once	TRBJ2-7	TGCAGCGTTTGGGCGGGTGCGGGACAGAGGAACGAGCAGTACTTC	CSVWAGAGQRNEQYF
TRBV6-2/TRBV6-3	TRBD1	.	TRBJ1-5	TGTGCCAGCAGCCGGACAGGGGGCGCAGGCAATCAGCCCCAGCATTTT	CASSRTGGAGNQPQHF
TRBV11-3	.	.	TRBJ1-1	TGTGCCAGCAGACCCCTGCAAACCGGGAGACCGAACACTGAAGCTTTCTTT	CASRPLQTGRPNTEAFF
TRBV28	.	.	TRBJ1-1	TGTGCCAGCAGTCCACCGATGGGAGGGACCCCTGAAGCTTTCTTT	CASSPPMGGTPEAFF
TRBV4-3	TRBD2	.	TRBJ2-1	TGCGCCAGCAGCCAAGACCTAGCGGGGGCCCTACCCCTTTCTTACAATGAGCAGTTCTTC	CASSQDLAGALPLSYNEQFF
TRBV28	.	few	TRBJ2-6	TGTGCCAGCAGGTCCTTAGGACAGTCTCATGGGGCCAACGTCCTGACTTTC	CASRSLGQSHGANVLTF
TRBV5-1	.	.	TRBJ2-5	TGCGCCAGCAGCCTGGGACGTGGAGGGTCGGAGACCCAGTACTTC	CASSLGRGGSETQYF
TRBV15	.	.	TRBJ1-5	TGTGCCACCAGCAAGCACACAGTTGATAGCAATCAGCCCCAGCATTTT	CATSKHTVDSNQPQHF
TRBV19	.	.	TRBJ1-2	TGTGCCAGTAAGCGACAGAGCGATAACTATGGCTACACCTTC	CASKRQSDNYGYTF
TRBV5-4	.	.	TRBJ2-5	TGTGCCAGCAGCTTGGATCGGGGCGGGGAAGAGACCCAGTACTTC	CASSLDRGGEETQYF
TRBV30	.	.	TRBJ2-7	TGTGCCTGGAGTGTCGGGGGAGTCTCCTACGAGCAGTACTTC	CAWSVGGVSYEQYF
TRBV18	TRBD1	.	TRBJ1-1	TGTGCCAGCTCACCGGGACAGACGAACACTGAAGCTTTCTTT	CASSPGQTNTEAFF
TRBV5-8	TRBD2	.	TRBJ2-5	TGTGCCAGCAGCTGGGGGGACTCTAGCGGGAGTCCGGAGACCCAGTACTTC	CASSWGDSSGSPETQYF
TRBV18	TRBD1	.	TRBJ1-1	TGTGCCAGCTCACCGTCCCTACAGGGGGTGATCTCTGAAGCTTTCTTT	CASSPSLQGVISEAFF
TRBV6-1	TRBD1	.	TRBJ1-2	TGTGCCAGCAGTGAAGGGACAGGGGTATTTGGGGCTAGTGGCTACACCTTC	CASSEGTGVFGASGYTF
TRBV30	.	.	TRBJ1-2	TGTGCCTGGTCGAAGCAGGGAAGGAACTATGGCTACACCTTC	CAWSKQGRNYGYTF
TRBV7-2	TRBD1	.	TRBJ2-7	TGTGCCAGCAGCTTAGACAGGGGCTACGAGCAGTACTTC	CASSLDRGYEQYF
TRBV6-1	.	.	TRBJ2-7	TGTGCCAGCAGTGACCAACAAGGAGGCATAGGCTACGAGCAGTACTTC	CASSDQQGGIGYEQYF
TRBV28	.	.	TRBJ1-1	TGTGCCAGCAGTTTATTAGTTGCTGGTTTTCAGGTGAATTTT	CASSLLVAGFQVNF
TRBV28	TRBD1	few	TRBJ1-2	TGTGCCAGCAGCCGGGGGACAGGGGGAAACTATGGCTACACCTTC	CASSRGTGGNYGYTF
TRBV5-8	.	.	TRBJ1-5	TGTGCCAGCAGCTTGGGGGCTTTCAGCAATCAGCCCCAGCATTTT	CASSLGAFSNQPQHF
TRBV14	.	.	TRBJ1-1	TGTGCCAGCAGCCAGGACGGTTTGACAGACATGAACACTGAAGCTTTCTTT	CASSQDGLTDMNTEAFF
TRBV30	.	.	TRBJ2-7	TGTGCCTGGAGCACCCAGGGATACGAGCAGTACTTC	CAWSTQGYEQYF
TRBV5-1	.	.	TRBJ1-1	TGCGCCAGCAGCTTGGGCATCGTAGGGAGTGAAGCTTTCTTT	CASSLGIVGSEAFF
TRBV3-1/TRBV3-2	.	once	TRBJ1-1	TGTGCCAGCAGCCAAGTGACAGGGAACACTGAAGCTTTCTTT	CASSQVTGNTEAFF
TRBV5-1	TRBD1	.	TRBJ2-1	TGCGCCAGCAGCCCGTCGGGACAGGAGACCTACAATGAGCAGTTCTTC	CASSPSGQETYNEQFF